The 24 T cell receptor beta chains below were found in one sample sequenced in a study of glioma-infiltrating T cells after dendritic cell vaccination. Described time point: after dendritic cell vaccination, including at tumor progression/relapse. This table comes from immunoSEQ multiplex PCR, and its TCRdb copy is limited to in-frame clones, with some not included. The sample holds tens of thousands of clones; around 85% are singletons and the top ten take around a sixth. Sample: blood, taken after dendritic cell vaccination. Receptors were obtained from a human donor with glioblastoma.

This rearrangement joins TRBV11-3 to TRBJ2-2; possibly TRBD1 for D (5 bases). V lost 5 bases to trimming and J lost 4 bases, with 14 bases between them. From germline, CDR1 is SGHNT and CDR2 YENEEA. CDR3 length equals 15 residues. In nucleotides, the CDR3 is TGTGCCAGCAGCGTCGTTCAGGGCAGCACCGGGGAGCTGTTTTTT. It encodes CASSVVQGSTGELFF. Combining the CDR3 with reference TRBV11-3 and TRBJ2-2 gives the whole variable domain EAGVVQSPRYKIIEKKQPVAFWCNPISGHNTLYWYLQNLGQGPELLIRYENEEAVDDSQLPKDRFSAERLKGVDSTLKIQPAELGDSAVYLCASSVVQGSTGELFFGEGSRLTVL.

Written as DNA, the CDR3 is TGTGCCAGCAGCCAAGCGTCTTCAGGACAGGGGGCCTACAATGAGCAGTTCTTC. As protein: CASSQASSGQGAYNEQFF. The chain joins TRBV4-2 to TRBJ2-1; 10 bases fit TRBD1. This CDR3 is 18 amino acids long. J was trimmed by 2 bases and V by 1 base; bases with no gene match: 8. Germline V lookup: CDR1 LGHNA, CDR2 YNFKEQ.

A single count supports this clone. The rearrangement joins TRBV4-2 to TRBJ1-5, with D unclear. CDR1 and CDR2 from the germline V gene are LGHNA and YNFKEQ. The CDR3 consists of 17 residues. The ends were cut back, 1 base at V and 4 bases at J, with 17 bases in the middle. The CDR3 sequence: CASSQVPIAVGNQPQHF. The CDR3 region has the DNA TGTGCCAGCAGCCAAGTTCCCATAGCGGTGGGTAATCAGCCCCAGCATTTT.

This chain uses TRBV19 with TRBJ1-5; 7 bases align to TRBD1. The CDR3 contains 14 residues. Germline CDR1 is LNHDA and CDR2 is SQIVND (reference sequence). V trimming: 5 bases; J trimming: 11 bases; junction bases outside the gene matches: 12. The CDR3, as DNA: TGTGCCAGTAGTCCCGGACAAGGGGGCGCATCCCAGCATTTT. This codes for CASSPGQGGASQHF. The variable domain in full, with the rest retrieved from reference TRBV19 and TRBJ1-5, is DGGITQSPKYLFRKEGQNVTLSCEQNLNHDAMYWYRQDPGQGLRLIYYSQIVNDFQKGDIAEGYSVSREKKESFPLTVTSAQKNPTAFYLCASSPGQGGASQHFGDGTRLSIL.

DNA for the CDR3: TGCGCCAGCAGTGGGGGCGGGGCAGGGGGCGTCGATGGCTACACCTTC. Translating it yields CASSGGGAGGVDGYTF. The chain couples TRBV10-2 to TRBJ1-2; 8 bases line up with TRBD1. V was clipped by 4 bases and J by 6 bases; unmatched bases: 13. CDR3 length: 16 residues. Germline V lookup: CDR1 WSHSY, CDR2 SAAADI.

CDR3 sequence reads: CAKSGGLNEQFF. The CDR3 DNA reads TGTGCCAAAAGCGGGGGGTTAAATGAGCAGTTCTTC. V and J are TRBV30 and TRBJ2-1; 9 bases are shared with TRBD2. The CDR3 loop spans 12 amino acids. Trimming at V came to 8 bases and at J to 7 bases, leaving 6 bases not matched to a gene. Germline V gene lookup returns CDR1 GTSNPN and CDR2 SVGIG (reference sequence).

The rearrangement joins TRBV10-3 to TRBJ1-2; TRBD1 might be the D (5 bases). The CDR3 is made up of 14 amino acids. The germline gives CDR1 ENHRY, CDR2 SYGVKD. Trimming stripped 5 bases from V and 0 bases from J, with 10 bases between. This CDR3 is CAISRAGTNYGYTF. For the CDR3, the DNA is TGTGCCATCAGTAGGGCAGGGACTAACTATGGCTACACCTTC.

The chain couples TRBV7-9 to TRBJ1-1; a possible D gene is TRBD1 (5 bases). The germline CDR1 and CDR2 sequences are SEHNR and FQNEAQ (reference sequence). This CDR3 is 16 amino acids long. V was trimmed by 2 bases and J by 3 bases, leaving 16 bases between them. The CDR3 reads CASSLWSKGMDTEAFF. For the CDR3, the DNA is TGTGCCAGCAGCTTATGGTCGAAGGGGATGGACACTGAAGCTTTCTTT. Together with reference TRBV7-9 and TRBJ1-1, the CDR3 gives the full variable domain: DTGVSQNPRHKITKRGQNVTFRCDPISEHNRLYWYRQTLGQGPEFLTYFQNEAQLEKSRLLSDRFSAERPKGSFSTLEIQRTEQGDSAMYLCASSLWSKGMDTEAFFGQGTRLTVV.

The rearrangement links TRBV19 to TRBJ2-2; D is ambiguous. The CDR3 runs 15 residues. The V and J ends lost 3 bases and 0 bases respectively, with 8 bases between them. Germline V CDR1 and CDR2: LNHDA, SQIVND (reference sequence). The CDR3 is CASSIGLTNTGELFF. In DNA, the CDR3 is TGTGCCAGTAGTATTGGCCTCACGAACACCGGGGAGCTGTTTTTT.

This chain uses TRBV4-1 with TRBJ1-2; 12 bases agree with TRBD1. The V gene end was trimmed by 4 bases and the J gene end by 6 bases; junction bases not matched to a gene: 6. The germline gives CDR1 MGHRA, CDR2 YSYEKL. The CDR3 consists of 15 residues. The CDR3 sequence is CASSRTGTGGDGYTF. The CDR3 nucleotides are TGCGCCAGCAGCCGCACCGGGACAGGGGGCGATGGCTACACCTTC.

This chain uses TRBV7-2 with TRBJ2-3; TRBD2 matches 8 bases. CDR1 and CDR2 from the germline V gene are SGHTA and FQGNSA. CDR3 size: 11 residues. Trimming removed 3 bases from V and 14 bases from J; junction bases left unmatched: 4. The CDR3 DNA reads TGTGCCAGCAGCTTCGGGGGGGGAGGGTATTTT. It specifies CASSFGGGGYF.

The rearrangement joins TRBV27 to TRBJ2-2; D may be TRBD2 (6 bases). The CDR3 loop spans 16 amino acids. CDR1 is MNHEY and CDR2 is SMNVEV in the germline V gene (reference sequence). V lost 2 bases and J lost 3, with 13 bases in between. This CDR3 is CASSLLDWGDTGELFF. DNA of the CDR3: TGTGCCAGCAGTTTACTCGATTGGGGGGACACCGGGGAGCTGTTTTTT.

The chain has TRBV7-9 and TRBJ1-4; possible D gene TRBD1, 5 bases. The germline V gene has CDR1 SEHNR and CDR2 FQNEAQ (reference sequence). CDR3 length: 15 amino acids. Trimming cost V 1 base and J 7 bases, with 13 bases left between them. This chain's CDR3 is CASSLEGRVGEKLFF. The CDR3 nucleotides are TGTGCCAGCAGCTTAGAGGGCAGGGTAGGTGAAAAACTGTTTTTT.

The J gene is TRBJ2-3, the V gene TRBV29-1, with TRBD1 identical over 9 bases. The length of the CDR3 is 15 residues. V trimming: 8 bases; J trimming: 2 bases; junction bases outside the gene matches: 11. CDR1 SQVTM and CDR2 ANQGSEA come from the germline V gene. CDR3 in DNA: TGCAGCCCGCGGAGAAACAGGGGGCACACAGATACGCAGTATTTT. Translated, it gives CSPRRNRGHTDTQYF.

This rearrangement joins TRBV5-5 to TRBJ2-7; tentatively, D is TRBD1 (6 bases). Germline lookup yields CDR1 SGHKS and CDR2 YYEKEE (reference sequence). The V gene lost 3 bases and the J gene lost 4 bases, with 11 bases spanning the gap. The CDR3 contains 13 residues. The CDR3 bases are TGTGCCAGCAGCTCCGGGGACACTTACGAGCAGTACTTC. Protein sequence: CASSSGDTYEQYF.

Regarding this clone: Other DNA sequences of this sample code for an identical CDR3. The chain carries TRBV30 and TRBJ1-1, with D possibly matching TRBD1 (5 bases). Trimming took 4 bases from V and 1 from J, leaving 19 bases between them. CDR3 length: 16 amino acids. Germline V gives CDR1 GTSNPN, CDR2 SVGIG (reference sequence). CDR3: CAWNGPMGQENTEAFF. The CDR3 coding sequence is TGTGCCTGGAACGGACCAATGGGGCAGGAGAACACTGAAGCTTTCTTT.

CDR3 sequence (DNA): TGTGCCAGCAGTGTCGAGCGGGCGTCCTACAATGAGCAGTTCTTC. It codes for CASSVERASYNEQFF. The chain combines TRBV2 with TRBJ2-1; the D gene is possibly TRBD2 (6 bases). Per germline, CDR1 SNHLY and CDR2 FYNNEI. With 4 bases removed from V and 1 base from J, the gap between germline ends came to 11 bases. The CDR3 is 15 amino acids.

The V call is TRBV30, the J call TRBJ2-5; 7 positions match TRBD1. This CDR3 has 13 residues. After removal of 5 bases from V and 1 base from J, the junction contained 4 bases not matched to a gene. Germline V CDR1 and CDR2: GTSNPN, SVGIG (reference sequence). CDR3 protein: CAWDHRGQETQYF. DNA for the CDR3: TGTGCCTGGGACCACAGGGGCCAAGAGACCCAGTACTTC. The full variable domain, in which reference TRBV30 and TRBJ2-5 provide the parts outside the CDR3, is SQTIHQWPATLVQPVGSPLSLECTVEGTSNPNLYWYRQAAGRGLQLLFYSVGIGQISSEVPQNLSASRPQDRQFILSSKKLLLSDSGFYLCAWDHRGQETQYFGPGTRLLVL.

This sequence joins TRBV5-1 and TRBJ2-5; 9 nucleotides match TRBD2. CDR1 and CDR2 from the germline V gene are SGHRS and YFSETQ. V was pared by 0 bases and J by 5 bases, with 5 bases of the junction left unmatched. The CDR3 runs 15 residues. This CDR3 reads CASSLARGGHETQYF. In DNA, the CDR3 is TGCGCCAGCAGCTTGGCGCGGGGGGGCCACGAGACCCAGTACTTC.

V gene TRBV10-2 combines with J gene TRBJ2-5; 13 nucleotides agree with TRBD2. The CDR3 length is 18 residues. CDR1 and CDR2 (germline): WSHSY, SAAADI. CDR3 sequence: CPPAQLAGGPGPQETQYF. CDR3 nucleotides: TGCCCCCCAGCTCAACTAGCGGGGGGGCCGGGACCCCAAGAGACCCAGTACTTC.

In the case of this clone: Within the sample, other DNA sequences also encode this same CDR3. The J gene is TRBJ1-5, the V gene TRBV30; a possible D gene is TRBD1 (6 bases). CDR1 GTSNPN and CDR2 SVGIG come from the germline V gene (reference sequence). This CDR3 is built from 13 residues. V shed 3 bases and J shed 4 bases, with 10 bases lying between them. CDR3: CAWSGQGNQPQHF. For the CDR3, the DNA is TGTGCCTGGAGCGGCCAGGGGAATCAGCCCCAGCATTTT.

The V gene is TRBV5-1, the J gene TRBJ1-2, with a weak D call TRBD1 (5 bases). Germline assignment: CDR1 SGHRS and CDR2 YFSETQ. The CDR3 covers 16 residues. The ends were cut back, 4 bases at V and 1 base at J, with 17 bases in the middle. The DNA for the CDR3 is TGCGCCAGCAGCCCGATTACACAGGCAATTAACTATGGCTACACCTTC. It is translated as CASSPITQAINYGYTF.

This clone has a handful of counts. The chain carries TRBV11-2 and TRBJ2-7; no clear D. With 1 base removed from V and 4 bases from J, the gap between germline ends came to 11 bases. CDR1 is SGHAT, CDR2 FQNNGV, per germline. This CDR3 has 14 amino acids. The CDR3 bases are TGTGCCAGCAGCTTAGGACTCCTTTCTTACGAGCAGTACTTC. This codes for CASSLGLLSYEQYF.

V gene TRBV19 combines with J gene TRBJ2-5; 10 bases agree with TRBD2. The germline V gene encodes CDR1 LNHDA and CDR2 SQIVND (reference sequence). V was clipped by 2 bases and J by 2 bases; unmatched bases: 5. The CDR3 sequence is 16 residues long. The CDR3 bases are TGTGCCAGTAGTATATGGAGCGGGGGGGGGCAAGAGACCCAGTACTTC. Encoded protein: CASSIWSGGGQETQYF.